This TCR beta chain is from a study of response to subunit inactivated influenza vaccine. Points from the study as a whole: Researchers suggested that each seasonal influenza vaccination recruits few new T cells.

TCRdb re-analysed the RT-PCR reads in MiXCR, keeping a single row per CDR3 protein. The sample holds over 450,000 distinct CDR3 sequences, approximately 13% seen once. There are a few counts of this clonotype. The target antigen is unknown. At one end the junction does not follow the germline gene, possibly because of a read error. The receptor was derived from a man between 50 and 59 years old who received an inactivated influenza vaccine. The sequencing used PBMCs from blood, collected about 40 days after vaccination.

CDR3 region: CASSLAYGTGASFEQYF. CDR3 nucleotides: TGCGCCAGCAGCTTGGCTTACGGGACAGGGGCATCCTTCGAGCAGTACTTC. V usage is TRBV5-1 and J usage is TRBJ2-7, with 10 bases matching TRBD1. CDR3 length equals 17 residues. Per germline, CDR1 SGHRS and CDR2 YFSETQ.